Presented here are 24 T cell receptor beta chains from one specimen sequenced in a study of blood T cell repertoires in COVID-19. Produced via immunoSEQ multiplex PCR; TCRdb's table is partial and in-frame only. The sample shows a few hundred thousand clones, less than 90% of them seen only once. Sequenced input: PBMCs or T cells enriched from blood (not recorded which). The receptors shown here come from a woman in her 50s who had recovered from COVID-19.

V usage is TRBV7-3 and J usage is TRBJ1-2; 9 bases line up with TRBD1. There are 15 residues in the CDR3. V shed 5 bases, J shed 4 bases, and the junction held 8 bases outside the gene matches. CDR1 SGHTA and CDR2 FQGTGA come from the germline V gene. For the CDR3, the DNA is TGTGCCAGCAGCCCCACGCCGGGACAGGGCTATGGCTACACCTTC. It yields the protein CASSPTPGQGYGYTF.

DNA for the CDR3: TGTGCCAGCAGCTTACCCGGTGGCACCGGGGAGCTGTTTTTT. As protein: CASSLPGGTGELFF. The chain recombines TRBV7-6 with TRBJ2-2; no reliable D call. CDR1 is SGHVS and CDR2 is FNYEAQ in the germline V gene. This CDR3 contains 14 residues. Trimming stripped 2 bases from V and 4 bases from J, with 8 bases between.

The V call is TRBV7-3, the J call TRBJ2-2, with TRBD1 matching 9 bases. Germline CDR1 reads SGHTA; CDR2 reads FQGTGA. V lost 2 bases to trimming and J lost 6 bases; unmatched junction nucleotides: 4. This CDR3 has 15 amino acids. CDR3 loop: CASSLLQGASGELFF. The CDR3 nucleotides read TGTGCCAGCAGCTTACTACAGGGGGCGTCCGGGGAGCTGTTTTTT.

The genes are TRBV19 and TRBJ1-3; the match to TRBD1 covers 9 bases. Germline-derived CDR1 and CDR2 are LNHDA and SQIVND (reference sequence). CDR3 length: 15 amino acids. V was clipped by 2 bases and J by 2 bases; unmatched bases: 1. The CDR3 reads CASSIRQGAGNTIYF. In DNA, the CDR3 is TGTGCCAGTAGTATACGACAGGGGGCTGGAAACACCATATATTTT.

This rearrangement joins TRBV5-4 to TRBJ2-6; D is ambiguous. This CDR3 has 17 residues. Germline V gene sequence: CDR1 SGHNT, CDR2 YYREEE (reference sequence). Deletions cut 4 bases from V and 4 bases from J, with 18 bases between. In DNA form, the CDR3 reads TGTGCCAGCAGCCCCCAGGCCTCGGTCTCGGGGGCCAACGTCCTGACTTTC. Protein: CASSPQASVSGANVLTF.

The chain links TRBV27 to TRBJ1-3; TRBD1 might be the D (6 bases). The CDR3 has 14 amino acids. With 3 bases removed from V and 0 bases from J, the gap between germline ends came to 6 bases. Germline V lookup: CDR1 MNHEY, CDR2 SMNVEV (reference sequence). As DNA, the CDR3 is TGTGCCAGCAGTTTCAGGGGCTCTGGAAACACCATATATTTT. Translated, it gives CASSFRGSGNTIYF.

In DNA, the CDR3 is TGCGCCAGCAGCCAAGATCTTCAGGGCTCCTACAATGAGCAGTTCTTC. It yields the protein CASSQDLQGSYNEQFF. The chain couples TRBV4-1 to TRBJ2-1; D might be TRBD1 (5 bases). Trimming shortened V by 0 bases and J by 0 bases, and 9 bases separated the two germline ends. CDR3 length: 16 residues. Germline values: CDR1 MGHRA, CDR2 YSYEKL.

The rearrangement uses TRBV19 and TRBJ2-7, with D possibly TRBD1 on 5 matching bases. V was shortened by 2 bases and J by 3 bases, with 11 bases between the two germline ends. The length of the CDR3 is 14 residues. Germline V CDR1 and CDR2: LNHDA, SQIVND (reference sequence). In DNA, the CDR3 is TGTGCCAGTAGTATATTTAAGGGGAACTACGAGCAGTACTTC. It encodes CASSIFKGNYEQYF.

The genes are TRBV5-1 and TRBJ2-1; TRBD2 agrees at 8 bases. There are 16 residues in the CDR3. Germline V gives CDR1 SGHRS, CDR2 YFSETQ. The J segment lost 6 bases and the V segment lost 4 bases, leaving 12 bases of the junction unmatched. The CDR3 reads CASSPGGTRRVNEQFF. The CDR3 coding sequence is TGCGCCAGCAGCCCGGGGGGGACTAGGAGGGTCAATGAGCAGTTCTTC.

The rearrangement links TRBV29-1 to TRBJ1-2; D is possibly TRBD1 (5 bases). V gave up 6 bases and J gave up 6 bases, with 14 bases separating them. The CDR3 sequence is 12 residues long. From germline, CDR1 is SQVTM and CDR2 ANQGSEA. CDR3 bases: TGCAGCGTCGCCCCGGGGGTAGATGGCTACACCTTC. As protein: CSVAPGVDGYTF.

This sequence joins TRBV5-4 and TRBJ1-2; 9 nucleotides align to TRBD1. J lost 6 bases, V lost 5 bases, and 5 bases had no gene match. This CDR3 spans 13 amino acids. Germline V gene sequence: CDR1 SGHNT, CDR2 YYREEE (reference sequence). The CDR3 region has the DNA TGTGCCAGCAGTCACTGGACAGGGGATGGCTACACCTTC. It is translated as CASSHWTGDGYTF.

The CDR3 loop is CASSPIGLAPYEQYF. CDR3 in DNA: TGTGCCAGCAGTCCCATCGGACTAGCGCCCTACGAGCAGTACTTC. The chain links TRBV27 to TRBJ2-7; the match to TRBD2 covers 9 bases. The V and J ends lost 5 bases and 2 bases, in that order; junction bases with no gene match: 7. Per germline, CDR1 MNHEY and CDR2 SMNVEV (reference sequence). CDR3 length: 15 residues.

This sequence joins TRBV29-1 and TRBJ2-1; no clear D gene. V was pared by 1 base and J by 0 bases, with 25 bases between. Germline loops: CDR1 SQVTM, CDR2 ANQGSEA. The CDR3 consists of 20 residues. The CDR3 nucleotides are TGCAGCGTTGAAGCCTACTGGAACCGCATCCCACGGAGCTCCTACAATGAGCAGTTCTTC. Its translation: CSVEAYWNRIPRSSYNEQFF.

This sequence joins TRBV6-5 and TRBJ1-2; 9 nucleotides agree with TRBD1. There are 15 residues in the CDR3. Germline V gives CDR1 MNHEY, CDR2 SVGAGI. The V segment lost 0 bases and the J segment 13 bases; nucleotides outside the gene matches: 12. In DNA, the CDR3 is TGTGCCAGCAGTTACTCACCGGGACAGGGCCCTGGGGCCACCTTC. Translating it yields CASSYSPGQGPGATF.

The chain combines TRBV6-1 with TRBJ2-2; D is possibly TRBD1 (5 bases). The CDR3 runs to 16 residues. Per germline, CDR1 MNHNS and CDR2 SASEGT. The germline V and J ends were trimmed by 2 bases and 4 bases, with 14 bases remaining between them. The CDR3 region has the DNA TGTGCCAGCAGTGAAAATGGTCAGGGTTTCACCGGGGAGCTGTTTTTT. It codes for CASSENGQGFTGELFF.

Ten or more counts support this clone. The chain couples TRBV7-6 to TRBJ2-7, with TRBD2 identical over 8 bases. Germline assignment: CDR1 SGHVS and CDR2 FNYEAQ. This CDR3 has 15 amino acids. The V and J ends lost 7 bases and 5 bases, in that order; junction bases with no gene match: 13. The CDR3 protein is CASKEREGPLDEQYF. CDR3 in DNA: TGTGCCAGCAAAGAACGGGAGGGGCCATTGGACGAGCAGTACTTC.

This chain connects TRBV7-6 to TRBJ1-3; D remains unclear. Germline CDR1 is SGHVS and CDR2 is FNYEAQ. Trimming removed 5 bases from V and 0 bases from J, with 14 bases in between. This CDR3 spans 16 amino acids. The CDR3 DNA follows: TGTGCCAGCAGCCAGCGAGGACGGGGCTCTGGAAACACCATATATTTT. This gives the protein CASSQRGRGSGNTIYF.

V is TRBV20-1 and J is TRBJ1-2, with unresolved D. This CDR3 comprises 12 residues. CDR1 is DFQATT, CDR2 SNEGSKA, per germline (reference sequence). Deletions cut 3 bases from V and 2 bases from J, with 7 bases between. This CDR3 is CSASISNYGYTF. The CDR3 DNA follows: TGCAGTGCTAGTATTTCAAACTATGGCTACACCTTC.

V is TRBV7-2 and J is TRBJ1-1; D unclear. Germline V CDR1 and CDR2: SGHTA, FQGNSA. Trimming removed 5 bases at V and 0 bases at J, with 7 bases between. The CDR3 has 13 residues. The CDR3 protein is CASSTAMNTEAFF. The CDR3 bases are TGTGCCAGCAGCACTGCGATGAACACTGAAGCTTTCTTT.

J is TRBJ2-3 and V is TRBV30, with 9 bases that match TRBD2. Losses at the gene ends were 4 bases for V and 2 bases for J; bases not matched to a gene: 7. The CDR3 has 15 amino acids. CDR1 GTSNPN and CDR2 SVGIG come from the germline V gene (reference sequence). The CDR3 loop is CAWTPTSGFTDTQYF. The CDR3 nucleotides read TGTGCCTGGACCCCGACTAGCGGTTTCACAGATACGCAGTATTTT. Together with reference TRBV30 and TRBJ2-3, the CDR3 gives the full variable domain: SQTIHQWPATLVQPVGSPLSLECTVEGTSNPNLYWYRQAAGRGLQLLFYSVGIGQISSEVPQNLSASRPQDRQFILSSKKLLLSDSGFYLCAWTPTSGFTDTQYFGPGTRLTVL.

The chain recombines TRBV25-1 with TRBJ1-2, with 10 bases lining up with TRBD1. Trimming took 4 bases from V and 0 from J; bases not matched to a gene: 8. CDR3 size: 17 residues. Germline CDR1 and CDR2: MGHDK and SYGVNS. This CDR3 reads CASSATPGQGSNYGYTF. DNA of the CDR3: TGTGCCAGCAGTGCCACCCCGGGACAGGGGTCTAACTATGGCTACACCTTC.

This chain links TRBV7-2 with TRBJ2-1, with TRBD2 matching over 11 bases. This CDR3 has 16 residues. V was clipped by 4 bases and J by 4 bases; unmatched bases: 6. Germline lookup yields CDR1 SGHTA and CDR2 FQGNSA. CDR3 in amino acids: CASSSPGLAVYNEQFF. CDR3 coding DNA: TGTGCCAGCAGCTCCCCGGGACTAGCGGTTTACAATGAGCAGTTCTTC.

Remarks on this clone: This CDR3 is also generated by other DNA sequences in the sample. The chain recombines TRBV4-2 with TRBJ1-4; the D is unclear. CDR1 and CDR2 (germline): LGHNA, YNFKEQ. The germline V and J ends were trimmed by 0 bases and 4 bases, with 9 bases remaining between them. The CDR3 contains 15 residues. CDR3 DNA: TGTGCCAGCAGCCAAGACCGCGGGAATAATGAAAAACTGTTTTTT. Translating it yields CASSQDRGNNEKLFF.

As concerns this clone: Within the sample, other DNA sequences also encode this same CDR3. Here the CDR3 reads CASSQDGGGSYGYTF. The CDR3 coding sequence is TGCGCCAGCAGCCAAGATGGCGGGGGCTCCTATGGCTACACCTTC. The genes are TRBV4-3 and TRBJ1-2, with TRBD1 as a possible D gene (6 bases). The CDR3 is 15 amino acids. The germline V gene has CDR1 LGHNA and CDR2 YSLEER. V lost 0 bases to trimming and J lost 4 bases, with 12 bases between them.